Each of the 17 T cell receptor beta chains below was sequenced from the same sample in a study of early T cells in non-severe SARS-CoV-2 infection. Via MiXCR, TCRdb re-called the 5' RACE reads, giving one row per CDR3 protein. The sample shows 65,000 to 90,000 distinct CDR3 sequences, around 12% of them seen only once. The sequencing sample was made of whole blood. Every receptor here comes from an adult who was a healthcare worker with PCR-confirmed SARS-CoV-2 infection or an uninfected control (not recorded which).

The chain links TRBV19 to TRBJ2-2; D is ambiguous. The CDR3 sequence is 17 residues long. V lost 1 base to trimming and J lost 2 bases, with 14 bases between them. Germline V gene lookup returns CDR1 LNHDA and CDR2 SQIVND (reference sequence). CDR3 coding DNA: TGTGCCAGTAGTATAGGAAGAAAGACGATAAACACCGGGGAGCTGTTTTTT. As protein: CASSIGRKTINTGELFF.

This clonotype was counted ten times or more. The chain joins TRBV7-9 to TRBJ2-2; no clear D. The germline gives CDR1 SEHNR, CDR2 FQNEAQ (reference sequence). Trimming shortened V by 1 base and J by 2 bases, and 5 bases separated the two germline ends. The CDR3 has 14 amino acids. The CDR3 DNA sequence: TGTGCCAGCAGCTTAGGACGAAACACCGGGGAGCTGTTTTTT. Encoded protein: CASSLGRNTGELFF.

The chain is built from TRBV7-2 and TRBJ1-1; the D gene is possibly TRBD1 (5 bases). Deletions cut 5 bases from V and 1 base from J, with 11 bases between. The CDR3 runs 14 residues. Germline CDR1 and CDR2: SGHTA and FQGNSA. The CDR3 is CASSPRTRNTEAFF. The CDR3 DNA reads TGTGCCAGCAGCCCCAGGACAAGGAACACTGAAGCTTTCTTT.

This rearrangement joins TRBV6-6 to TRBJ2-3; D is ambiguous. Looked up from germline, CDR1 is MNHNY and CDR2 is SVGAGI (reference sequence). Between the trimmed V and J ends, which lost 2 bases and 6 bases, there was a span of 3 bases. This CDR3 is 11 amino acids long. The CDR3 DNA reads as TGTGCCAGCAGTTACGCCGATACGCAGTATTTT. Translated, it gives CASSYADTQYF.

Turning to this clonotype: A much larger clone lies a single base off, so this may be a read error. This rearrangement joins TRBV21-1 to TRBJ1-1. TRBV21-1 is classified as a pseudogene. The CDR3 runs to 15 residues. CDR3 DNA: TGTGCCAGCAGCGGTGAGGAGTCAGGAAAGACTGAAGCTTTCTTT. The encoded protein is CASSGEESGKTEAFF.

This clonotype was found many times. The CDR3: CASSWRPVRAEAFF. DNA for the CDR3: TGCGCCAGCAGCTGGCGGCCCGTACGGGCTGAAGCTTTCTTT. The rearrangement joins TRBV5-1 to TRBJ1-1; D call uncertain. Trimming left V 3 bases short and J 6 bases short, with 15 bases between. CDR3 size: 14 residues. The germline gives CDR1 SGHRS, CDR2 YFSETQ.

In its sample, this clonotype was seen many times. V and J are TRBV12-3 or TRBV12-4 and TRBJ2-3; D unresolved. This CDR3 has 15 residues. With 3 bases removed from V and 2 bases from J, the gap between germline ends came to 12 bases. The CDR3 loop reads CASSFYPRHTDTQYF. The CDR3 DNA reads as TGTGCCAGCAGTTTTTACCCGCGCCACACAGATACGCAGTATTTT.

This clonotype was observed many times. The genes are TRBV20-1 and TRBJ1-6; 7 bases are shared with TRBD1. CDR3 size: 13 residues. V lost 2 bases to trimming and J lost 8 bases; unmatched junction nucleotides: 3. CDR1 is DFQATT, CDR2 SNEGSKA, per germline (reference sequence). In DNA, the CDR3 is TGCAGTGCTAGACAGGGGGTGGATTCACCCCTCCACTTT. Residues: CSARQGVDSPLHF.

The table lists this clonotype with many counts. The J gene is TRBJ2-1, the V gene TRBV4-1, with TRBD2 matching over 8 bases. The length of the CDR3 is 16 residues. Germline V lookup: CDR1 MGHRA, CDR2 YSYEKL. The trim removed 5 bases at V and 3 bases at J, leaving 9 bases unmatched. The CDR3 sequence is CASSFRGLVSYNEQFF. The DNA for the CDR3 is TGCGCCAGCAGCTTCCGGGGACTAGTCAGCTACAATGAGCAGTTCTTC.

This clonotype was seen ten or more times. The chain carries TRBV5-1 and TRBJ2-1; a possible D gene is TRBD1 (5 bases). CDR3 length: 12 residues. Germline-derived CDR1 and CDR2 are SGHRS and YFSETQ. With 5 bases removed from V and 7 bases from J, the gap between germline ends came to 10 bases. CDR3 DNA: TGCGCCAGCAGTGGGGCTCAAAATGAGCAGTTCTTC. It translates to CASSGAQNEQFF.

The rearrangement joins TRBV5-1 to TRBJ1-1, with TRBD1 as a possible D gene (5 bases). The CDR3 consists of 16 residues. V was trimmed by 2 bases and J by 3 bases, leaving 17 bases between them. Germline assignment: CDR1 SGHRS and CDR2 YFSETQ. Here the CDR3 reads CASSLGTRSRDTEAFF. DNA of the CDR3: TGCGCCAGCAGCTTAGGTACGAGGTCCAGGGACACTGAAGCTTTCTTT.

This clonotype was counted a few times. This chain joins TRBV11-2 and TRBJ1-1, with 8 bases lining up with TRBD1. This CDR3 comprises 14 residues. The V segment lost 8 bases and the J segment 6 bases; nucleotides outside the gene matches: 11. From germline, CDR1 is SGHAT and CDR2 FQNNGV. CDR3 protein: CASEGTGDWAEAFF. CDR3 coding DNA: TGTGCCAGCGAGGGGACAGGTGACTGGGCTGAAGCTTTCTTT. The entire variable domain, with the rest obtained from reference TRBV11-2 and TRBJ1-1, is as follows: EAGVAQSPRYKIIEKRQSVAFWCNPISGHATLYWYQQILGQGPKLLIQFQNNGVVDDSQLPKDRFSAERLKGVDSTLKIQPAKLEDSAVYLCASEGTGDWAEAFFGQGTRLTVV.

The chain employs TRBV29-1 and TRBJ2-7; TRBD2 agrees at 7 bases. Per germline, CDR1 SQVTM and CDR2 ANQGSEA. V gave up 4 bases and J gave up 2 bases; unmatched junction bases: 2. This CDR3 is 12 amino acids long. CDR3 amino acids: CSVGAGAYEQYF. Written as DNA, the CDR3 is TGCAGCGTTGGGGCGGGGGCCTACGAGCAGTACTTC.

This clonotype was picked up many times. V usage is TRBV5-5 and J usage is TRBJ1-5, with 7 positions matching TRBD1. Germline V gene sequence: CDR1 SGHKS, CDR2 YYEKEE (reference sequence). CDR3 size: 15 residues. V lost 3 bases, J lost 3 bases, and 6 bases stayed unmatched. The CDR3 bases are TGTGCCAGCAGCTGGGGGACAGAAATCAATCAGCCCCAGCATTTT. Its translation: CASSWGTEINQPQHF.

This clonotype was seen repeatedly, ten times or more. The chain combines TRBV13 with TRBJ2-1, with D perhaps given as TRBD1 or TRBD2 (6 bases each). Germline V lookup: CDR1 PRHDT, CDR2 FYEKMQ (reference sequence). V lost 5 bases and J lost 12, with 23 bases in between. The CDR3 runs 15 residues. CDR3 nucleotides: TGTGCCAGCAGCCCTCGCGTTGGAGGGGGGAACGCGCAGTTCTTC. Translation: CASSPRVGGGNAQFF.

CDR3 protein: CASSQRPGDEQYF. Here the CDR3 DNA reads TGCGCCAGCAGCCAGAGGCCCGGGGACGAGCAGTACTTC. The chain recombines TRBV4-1 with TRBJ2-7, with D perhaps TRBD2 (5 bases). CDR1 is MGHRA, CDR2 YSYEKL, per germline. Trimming stripped 3 bases from V and 5 bases from J, with 11 bases between. The length of the CDR3 is 13 residues.

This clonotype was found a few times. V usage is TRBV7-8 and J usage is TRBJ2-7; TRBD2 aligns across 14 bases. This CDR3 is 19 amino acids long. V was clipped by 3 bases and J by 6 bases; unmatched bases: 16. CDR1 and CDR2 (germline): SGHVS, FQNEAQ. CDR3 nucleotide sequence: TGTGCCAGCAGCTTCCGAGGGATGCAGGGGACTAGCGGGGGAAGCGAGCAGTACTTC. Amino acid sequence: CASSFRGMQGTSGGSEQYF.